The present T cell receptor beta chain was sequenced within a study of neurological immune-mediated disorders. V lost 2 bases to trimming and J lost 7 bases; unmatched junction nucleotides: 5. This CDR3 contains 16 residues. Germline-derived CDR1 and CDR2 are DFQATT and SNEGSKA (reference sequence). CD4+ or CD8+ T cells, around 960,000 per library, were used for sorted libraries. MiXCR was run by TCRdb on the 5' RACE reads, yielding one entry per CDR3 protein. The sample has roughly 18,000 distinct CDR3 sequences; around 13% are singletons. The sequenced material came from CD4+ T cells from blood. The V gene is TRBV20-1, the J gene TRBJ2-1, with TRBD2 matching over 16 bases. The TCR comes from a woman aged 60 to 75 with HTLV-1-associated myelopathy (HAM/TSP). Here the CDR3 reads CSARSGTSGRANEQFF. In DNA form, the CDR3 reads TGCAGTGCTAGATCCGGGACTAGCGGGAGGGCTAATGAGCAGTTCTTC.